This T cell receptor beta chain was identified during a study of blood T cell repertoires in COVID-19. Overall study context: The cDNA or gDNA used as material had been derived from T cells, B-cell-depleted T cells, or PBMCs.

This CDR3 is built from 15 residues. The V segment lost 5 bases and the J segment 4 bases; nucleotides outside the gene matches: 6. Per germline, CDR1 SGHTA and CDR2 FQGTGA. Authors' analysis steps: Counts of nucleated cells, estimated from reference gene primer amplification, were obtained. This table comes from immunoSEQ multiplex PCR, and its TCRdb copy is limited to in-frame clones, with some not included. The D gene and trimming were derived from the DNA, and the V and J assignments and clone size from that table. In the table there are 200,000 to 250,000 clones, about nine tenths of which are singletons.

The sequenced material came from peripheral blood. This chain uses TRBV7-3 with TRBJ2-1; 9 bases are a match to TRBD2. This receptor was identified in a man at least 80 years old with acute or convalescent COVID-19. The CDR3 sequence is CASSPGTSNYNEQFF. The CDR3 nucleotides are TGTGCCAGCAGCCCCGGGACTAGCAATTACAATGAGCAGTTCTTC.